Listed here are 32 T cell receptor beta chains from one sample, sequenced in a study of cytomegalovirus exposure and HLA in healthy donors. The study ran its PCR with 60 Vbeta and 13 Jbeta primers. Generated by immunoSEQ multiplex PCR, the TCRdb table keeps only in-frame clones and is missing some. The data show about 150,000 clones, 84% seen once. Sequenced sample: PBMCs. These receptors originate from a boy aged 2 to 9 in good health and CMV-seronegative.

J is TRBJ2-2 and V is TRBV27; D may be TRBD2 (5 bases). CDR1 is MNHEY, CDR2 SMNVEV, per germline (reference sequence). The CDR3 contains 15 residues. Trimming removed 5 bases at V and 3 bases at J, with 13 bases between. The CDR3 protein is CASSVGVGYTGELFF. CDR3 nucleotides: TGTGCCAGCAGTGTCGGGGTGGGGTACACCGGGGAGCTGTTTTTT.

This chain connects TRBV9 to TRBJ2-2; D is perhaps TRBD2 (6 bases). V was pared by 0 bases and J by 4 bases, with 10 bases between. CDR3 length equals 15 residues. Germline values: CDR1 SGDLS, CDR2 YYNGEE. CDR3 protein: CASSVEAGPTGELFF. The CDR3 nucleotides are TGTGCCAGCAGCGTAGAGGCGGGGCCCACCGGGGAGCTGTTTTTT.

This sequence joins TRBV10-3 and TRBJ1-2, with 7 bases lining up with TRBD1. J lost 8 bases, V lost 4 bases, and 10 bases had no gene match. This CDR3 comprises 14 residues. CDR1 is ENHRY and CDR2 is SYGVKD in the germline V gene. CDR3 nucleotides: TGTGCCATCAGTGGTACAGGGACAGCGGAAGGCTACACCTTC. Its protein product is CAISGTGTAEGYTF.

This chain links TRBV27 with TRBJ2-3; 14 nucleotides line up with TRBD2. This CDR3 is 17 amino acids long. Germline CDR1 MNHEY, CDR2 SMNVEV (reference sequence). V lost 5 bases, J lost 6 bases, and 10 bases stayed unmatched. CDR3 nucleotide sequence: TGTGCCAGCAGTATACCGGGACTAGCGGGGGTAGCGGATACGCAGTATTTT. Translated: CASSIPGLAGVADTQYF.

V usage is TRBV7-6 and J usage is TRBJ1-4; D possibly corresponds to TRBD1 (6 bases). V was cut by 4 bases and J by 3 bases, with 18 bases left in between. The CDR3 has 17 amino acids. CDR1 and CDR2 from the germline V gene are SGHVS and FNYEAQ. This CDR3 is CASSSRTVLGANEKLFF. The CDR3 bases are TGTGCCAGCAGCTCAAGGACAGTTCTTGGGGCTAATGAAAAACTGTTTTTT. The full variable domain, completed using reference TRBV7-6 and TRBJ1-4, is GAGVSQSPRYKVTKRGQDVALRCDPISGHVSLYWYRQALGQGPEFLTYFNYEAQQDKSGLPNDRFSAERPEGSISTLTIQRTEQRDSAMYRCASSSRTVLGANEKLFFGSGTQLSVL.

The chain is built from TRBV5-6 and TRBJ1-6, with D uncertain. Germline V gives CDR1 SGHDT, CDR2 YYEEEE. Trimming removed 4 bases from V and 11 bases from J, with 10 bases in between. This CDR3 contains 12 residues. In DNA, the CDR3 is TGTGCCAGCAGCATCCCAGGCGCACCCCTCCACTTT. Amino acid sequence: CASSIPGAPLHF.

This clone occurred a few times. The J gene is TRBJ2-7, the V gene TRBV18; the match to TRBD2 covers 8 bases. CDR1 is KGHSH and CDR2 is LQKENI in the germline V gene. CDR3 length: 16 amino acids. Trimming took 6 bases from V and 6 from J; bases not matched to a gene: 16. The CDR3 spells CASSPNIRLASSEQYF. As DNA, the CDR3 is TGTGCCAGCTCTCCAAACATCAGACTAGCGAGTTCCGAGCAGTACTTC.

V and J are TRBV7-9 and TRBJ2-3, with D unresolved. Looked up from germline, CDR1 is SEHNR and CDR2 is FQNEAQ (reference sequence). With 5 bases removed from V and 1 base from J, the gap between germline ends came to 22 bases. This CDR3 has 18 amino acids. This chain's CDR3 is CASSPRVGEARGTDTQYF. In nucleotides, the CDR3 is TGTGCCAGCAGCCCCCGGGTCGGAGAAGCCAGAGGCACAGATACGCAGTATTTT.

The chain carries TRBV7-8 and TRBJ2-5, with D possibly being TRBD1 (6 bases). CDR3 length: 14 residues. Trimming removed 5 bases at V and 5 bases at J, with 15 bases between. CDR1 and CDR2 (germline): SGHVS, FQNEAQ. The CDR3 nucleotides are TGTGCCAGCAGCATCACAGGGTACGGGGAGACCCAGTACTTC. The encoded protein is CASSITGYGETQYF.

This chain joins TRBV4-1 and TRBJ1-2; 7 positions agree with TRBD1. J gave up 5 bases and V 3 bases, and 12 bases lay outside the gene matches. Germline V gives CDR1 MGHRA, CDR2 YSYEKL. This CDR3 is built from 16 residues. The CDR3 loop reads CASSQQGTDPRYGYTF. DNA of the CDR3: TGCGCCAGCAGCCAGCAGGGGACAGACCCGAGGTATGGCTACACCTTC.

J is TRBJ1-5 and V is TRBV6-4, with TRBD1 as a possible D gene (5 bases). CDR3 size: 13 residues. The V end was cut by 3 bases, the J end by 4 bases, with 7 bases between. CDR1 is MRHNA, CDR2 SNTAGT, per germline. CDR3: CASSERTNQPQHF. The CDR3 DNA reads as TGTGCCAGCAGTGAACGGACAAATCAGCCCCAGCATTTT.

The V gene is TRBV5-1, the J gene TRBJ2-7, with 10 bases fitting TRBD1. The V gene's germline CDR1 is SGHRS and CDR2 YFSETQ. The junction had 9 bases not matched to a gene; V was cut back by 2 bases and J by 7 bases. The CDR3 consists of 15 residues. The DNA of the CDR3 is TGCGCCAGCAGCTTAGGACAGGGGGTAGCTTTTGAGCAGTACTTC. As protein: CASSLGQGVAFEQYF.

The chain uses TRBV11-3 and TRBJ2-4; 9 bases match TRBD2. CDR3 size: 16 residues. V dropped 1 base and J dropped 5; count of bases not matched to a gene: 6. The germline V gene has CDR1 SGHNT and CDR2 YENEEA. CDR3: CASSLALGGGENIQYF. In DNA, the CDR3 is TGTGCCAGCAGCTTAGCTTTGGGCGGGGGGGAAAACATTCAGTACTTC.

As for this clone: The germline gene is not matched at one end of the junction; a read error may be the cause. The V call is TRBV2, the J call TRBJ1-2, with 7 nucleotides matching TRBD1. The CDR3 runs to 11 residues. CDR1 is SNHLY, CDR2 FYNNEI, per germline. The chain's CDR3 is CASSQTGVLLF. The DNA for the CDR3 is TGTGCCAGCAGCCAAACAGGGGTTTTACTCTTC.

This clone has a handful of counts. The chain carries TRBV10-3 and TRBJ1-1, with 7 bases lining up with TRBD1. Germline V gives CDR1 ENHRY, CDR2 SYGVKD. Unmatched junction bases numbered 3, after V lost 4 bases and J lost 7 bases. The CDR3 spans 12 residues. For the CDR3, the DNA is TGTGCCATCAGTGCCGGGACAGTTGAAGCTTTCTTT. This encodes CAISAGTVEAFF.

In this sample, this clone turned up once. The chain couples TRBV7-9 to TRBJ2-1; D is undetermined. Germline lookup yields CDR1 SEHNR and CDR2 FQNEAQ (reference sequence). V dropped 7 bases and J dropped 0 bases, with 10 bases sitting between them. CDR3 length: 14 residues. CDR3 in amino acids: CASILPSSYNEQFF. The CDR3 DNA is TGTGCCAGCATACTTCCTAGCTCCTACAATGAGCAGTTCTTC. Together with reference TRBV7-9 and TRBJ2-1, the CDR3 gives the full variable domain: DTGVSQNPRHKITKRGQNVTFRCDPISEHNRLYWYRQTLGQGPEFLTYFQNEAQLEKSRLLSDRFSAERPKGSFSTLEIQRTEQGDSAMYLCASILPSSYNEQFFGPGTRLTVL.

V usage is TRBV19 and J usage is TRBJ1-4; D might be TRBD1 (5 bases). Looked up from germline, CDR1 is LNHDA and CDR2 is SQIVND (reference sequence). Deletions cut 7 bases from V and 8 bases from J, with 14 bases between. The CDR3 spans 13 residues. CDR3 nucleotide sequence: TGTGCCAGTAAGGGCAGGGAGGACGAAAAACTGTTTTTT. This sequence encodes CASKGREDEKLFF.

This clone was recorded only once. The chain uses TRBV7-7 and TRBJ1-5; a possible D gene is TRBD1 (5 bases). V lost 1 base to trimming and J lost 6 bases, with 7 bases between them. The germline gives CDR1 SSHAT, CDR2 FNYEAQ (reference sequence). The CDR3 spans 13 residues. The CDR3 nucleotides read TGTGCCAGCAGCTTAGACAGGTCTCAGCCCCAGCATTTT. It specifies CASSLDRSQPQHF.

CDR3 residues: CASSPDRLRLTQYF. CDR3 nucleotides: TGTGCCAGCAGCCCGGACAGGTTGAGACTTACGCAGTATTTT. The chain carries TRBV14 and TRBJ2-3; 7 positions match TRBD1. Germline trimming cut 4 bases from V and 8 bases from J; bases unmatched to any gene: 9. In germline, CDR1 is SGHDN, CDR2 FVKESK. The CDR3 has 14 amino acids.

This clone has only a few counts. J is TRBJ2-5 and V is TRBV6-6; 15 bases are shared with TRBD2. CDR1 and CDR2 from the germline V gene are MNHNY and SVGAGI (reference sequence). The CDR3 is 16 amino acids. J gave up 2 bases and V 4 bases, and 2 bases lay outside the gene matches. The CDR3 DNA sequence: TGTGCCAGCAGTTTCGGGACTAGCGGGGGGCAAGAGACCCAGTACTTC. Its translation is CASSFGTSGGQETQYF.

The chain joins TRBV10-3 to TRBJ1-3; D is perhaps TRBD1 (6 bases). Germline-derived CDR1 and CDR2 are ENHRY and SYGVKD. The V end was cut by 6 bases, the J end by 8 bases, with 17 bases between. This CDR3 contains 14 residues. CDR3 sequence (DNA): TGTGCCATCAGCCCGACAGGCGGACGAGACACCATATATTTT. It is translated as CAISPTGGRDTIYF.

This chain connects TRBV11-2 to TRBJ2-7, with 9 bases that match TRBD2. CDR3 length equals 15 residues. Trimming removed 1 base from V and 3 bases from J; junction bases left unmatched: 4. Per the germline V gene, CDR1 is SGHAT and CDR2 is FQNNGV. The CDR3 sequence is CASSLGSGSNYEQYF. The CDR3 region has the DNA TGTGCCAGCAGCTTAGGTAGCGGGAGTAACTACGAGCAGTACTTC.

This clone was counted a single time. The chain uses TRBV10-3 and TRBJ2-5; 10 positions match TRBD2. The J call may be wrong; the DNA end is better matched by TRBJ2-7. The length of the CDR3 is 13 residues. The germline V gene has CDR1 ENHRY and CDR2 SYGVKD. CDR3 amino acids: CATSSGGSYEQYF. CDR3 in DNA: TGTGCCACGTCTAGCGGGGGCTCCTACGAGCAGTACTTC.

CDR3 sequence: CASKYSANTEAFF. The CDR3 DNA reads as TGCGCCAGTAAATATAGTGCGAACACTGAAGCTTTCTTT. This chain links TRBV5-1 with TRBJ1-1; no firm D call. With 8 bases removed from V and 1 base from J, the gap between germline ends came to 12 bases. Germline loops: CDR1 SGHRS, CDR2 YFSETQ. This CDR3 has 13 amino acids. Full variable domain (outside the CDR3, taken from reference TRBV5-1 and TRBJ1-1): KAGVTQTPRYLIKTRGQQVTLSCSPISGHRSVSWYQQTPGQGLQFLFEYFSETQRNKGNFPGRFSGRQFSNSRSEMNVSTLELGDSALYLCASKYSANTEAFFGQGTRLTVV.

V and J are TRBV6-1 and TRBJ1-1; no reliable D call. CDR3 length equals 13 residues. Trimming removed 3 bases from V and 2 bases from J, with 7 bases in between. Germline CDR1 reads MNHNS; CDR2 reads SASEGT. The CDR3 is CASSDQVNTEAFF. CDR3 sequence (DNA): TGTGCCAGCAGTGATCAGGTTAACACTGAAGCTTTCTTT.

The V and J genes are TRBV11-3 and TRBJ2-3; TRBD2 matches at 11 bases. The CDR3 contains 16 residues. The V gene end was trimmed by 5 bases and the J gene end by 3 bases; junction bases not matched to a gene: 7. The germline V gene encodes CDR1 SGHNT and CDR2 YENEEA. The CDR3, as DNA: TGTGCCAGCAGCCCCCGGCTAGCGGGAGGAACAGATACGCAGTATTTT. This gives the protein CASSPRLAGGTDTQYF.

This sequence joins TRBV5-8 and TRBJ2-7; 10 bases align to TRBD1. This CDR3 is 15 amino acids long. CDR1 SGHTS and CDR2 YDEGEE come from the germline V gene. J was trimmed by 6 bases and V by 3 bases; bases with no gene match: 9. The CDR3: CASSSRDRGVLEQYF. The CDR3 nucleotides read TGTGCCAGCAGCTCCCGGGACAGGGGTGTTCTCGAGCAGTACTTC.

The chain joins TRBV7-6 to TRBJ1-1, with no clear D. V was trimmed by 3 bases and J by 0 bases, leaving 20 bases between them. Germline-derived CDR1 and CDR2 are SGHVS and FNYEAQ. This CDR3 contains 18 residues. DNA for the CDR3: TGTGCCAGCAGCTTCCCCCGGCGGTCCCTTACTATGAACACTGAAGCTTTCTTT. Translated, it gives CASSFPRRSLTMNTEAFF.

V usage is TRBV28 and J usage is TRBJ1-5; perhaps TRBD1 as D (6 bases). The CDR3 is made up of 14 amino acids. Per germline, CDR1 MDHEN and CDR2 SYDVKM. Trimming stripped 1 base from V and 6 bases from J, with 10 bases between. In DNA form, the CDR3 reads TGTGCCAGCAGTTTATCAGGGGTGGCTCAGCCCCAGCATTTT. Its protein product is CASSLSGVAQPQHF.

This rearrangement joins TRBV11-2 to TRBJ2-7, with D maybe TRBD1 (6 bases). Germline V lookup: CDR1 SGHAT, CDR2 FQNNGV. Deletions cut 3 bases from V and 0 bases from J, with 9 bases between. This CDR3 region has 14 residues. The CDR3 loop is CASSFTRGSYEQYF. CDR3 nucleotides: TGTGCCAGCAGCTTCACCAGGGGCTCCTACGAGCAGTACTTC.

The chain couples TRBV11-1 to TRBJ2-5; no firm D call. From germline, CDR1 is SGHAT and CDR2 FQDESV (reference sequence). V lost 5 bases, J lost 2 bases, and 6 bases lay in between. The CDR3 is made up of 12 amino acids. In DNA form, the CDR3 reads TGTGCCAGCAGCCCAATGCAAGAGACCCAGTACTTC. Residues: CASSPMQETQYF.

This clone is a singleton in its sample. The rearrangement joins TRBV6-5 to TRBJ1-1; no reliable D call. Germline V gene lookup returns CDR1 MNHEY and CDR2 SVGAGI. The CDR3 loop spans 13 amino acids. The V end lost 5 bases, the J end lost 3 bases, and 10 bases lay between the germline ends. In DNA, the CDR3 is TGTGCCAGCAGTAACCGGGTGGACACTGAAGCTTTCTTT. Residues: CASSNRVDTEAFF.